Below, 29 T cell receptor beta chains from the same sample are listed, as sequenced in a study of blood T cell repertoires in COVID-19. TCRdb's copy holds only in-frame clones and misses some; the assay was immunoSEQ multiplex PCR. The data show 55,000 to 75,000 clones, around 85% seen once. The sample comprised peripheral blood. The receptor set was obtained from a man between 65 and 85 years old with acute or convalescent COVID-19.

The V call is TRBV3-1 (or the pseudogene TRBV3-2), the J call TRBJ1-2; TRBD1 matches at 9 bases. Germline assignment: CDR1 LGHDT and CDR2 YNNKEL (reference sequence). The CDR3 consists of 15 residues. Trimming took 1 base from V and 5 from J; bases not matched to a gene: 5. The DNA for the CDR3 is TGTGCCAGCAGCCAAGGACCACAGGGGGCTTATGGCTACACCTTC. Translated, it gives CASSQGPQGAYGYTF.

The chain couples TRBV27 to TRBJ2-5; 12 nucleotides line up with TRBD2. This CDR3 region has 19 residues. Germline-derived CDR1 and CDR2 are MNHEY and SMNVEV (reference sequence). After removal of 2 bases from V and 2 bases from J, the junction contained 12 bases not matched to a gene. CDR3 amino acids: CASSLRATSGSTAQETQYF. The CDR3 nucleotides are TGTGCCAGCAGTTTACGGGCGACTAGCGGGAGTACAGCTCAAGAGACCCAGTACTTC.

The rearrangement links TRBV2 to TRBJ1-2; 7 bases align to TRBD1. This CDR3 contains 15 residues. CDR1 is SNHLY, CDR2 FYNNEI, per germline. J gave up 0 bases and V 6 bases, and 7 bases lay outside the gene matches. The CDR3 region has the DNA TGTGCCAGCAGAGTAACCCAGGGGGCTAACTATGGCTACACCTTC. Translated: CASRVTQGANYGYTF.

The chain joins TRBV27 to TRBJ1-1, with a possible D match to TRBD1 (6 bases). The germline V gene has CDR1 MNHEY and CDR2 SMNVEV (reference sequence). This CDR3 region has 12 residues. The germline V and J ends were trimmed by 10 bases and 0 bases, with 9 bases remaining between them. CDR3 loop: CAIDRLNTEAFF. The CDR3 DNA is TGTGCCATCGACAGGCTGAACACTGAAGCTTTCTTT.

The V call is TRBV3-1 (or the pseudogene TRBV3-2), the J call TRBJ1-5, with 9 bases matching TRBD1. The V segment lost 4 bases and the J segment 5 bases; nucleotides outside the gene matches: 3. Germline V gene data show CDR1 as LGHDT and CDR2 as YNNKEL (reference sequence). There are 14 residues in the CDR3. The CDR3 sequence: CASSPGQGYQPQHF. CDR3 DNA sequence: TGTGCCAGCAGCCCAGGACAGGGGTATCAGCCCCAGCATTTT.

This clone was observed once. The chain combines TRBV5-1 with TRBJ2-5; D is unresolved. Looked up from germline, CDR1 is SGHRS and CDR2 is YFSETQ. This CDR3 is 15 amino acids long. V was trimmed by 0 bases and J by 0 bases, leaving 9 bases between them. This chain's CDR3 is CASSLGSRDQETQYF. The CDR3 DNA reads TGCGCCAGCAGCTTGGGCTCCCGGGACCAAGAGACCCAGTACTTC. The variable domain in full, completed from reference TRBV5-1 and TRBJ2-5, reads KAGVTQTPRYLIKTRGQQVTLSCSPISGHRSVSWYQQTPGQGLQFLFEYFSETQRNKGNFPGRFSGRQFSNSRSEMNVSTLELGDSALYLCASSLGSRDQETQYFGPGTRLLVL.

The table lists this clone with a few counts. V and J are TRBV11-1 and TRBJ2-2; 10 nucleotides line up with TRBD1. Germline loops: CDR1 SGHAT, CDR2 FQDESV (reference sequence). V lost 4 bases to trimming and J lost 6 bases; unmatched junction nucleotides: 8. The CDR3 covers 16 residues. The CDR3 coding sequence is TGTGCCAGCAGCTCCTTTGGACAGGGGGGGTCCGGGGAGCTGTTTTTT. Its protein is CASSSFGQGGSGELFF. Full variable domain (outside the CDR3, taken from reference TRBV11-1 and TRBJ2-2): EAEVAQSPRYKITEKSQAVAFWCDPISGHATLYWYRQILGQGPELLVQFQDESVVDDSQLPKDRFSAERLKGVDSTLKIQPAELGDSAMYLCASSSFGQGGSGELFFGEGSRLTVL.

V and J are TRBV27 and TRBJ1-6; D perhaps matches TRBD1 (5 bases). Germline loops: CDR1 MNHEY, CDR2 SMNVEV (reference sequence). V shed 4 bases and J shed 5 bases, with 9 bases lying between them. The CDR3 totals 14 residues. The CDR3 DNA reads as TGTGCCAGCAGTTGGGGCGCAGATAATTCACCCCTCCACTTT. Protein sequence: CASSWGADNSPLHF.

The gene calls are TRBV13 and TRBJ2-1; D is possibly TRBD1 (5 bases). V was clipped by 5 bases and J by 2 bases, with 7 bases between them. The CDR3 length is 13 residues. Germline V gene lookup returns CDR1 PRHDT and CDR2 FYEKMQ (reference sequence). This CDR3 reads CASSTDTYNEQFF. The CDR3 DNA sequence: TGTGCCAGCAGCACGGACACCTACAATGAGCAGTTCTTC.

V is TRBV11-3 and J is TRBJ2-7, with a weak D call TRBD2 (6 bases). The germline V gene has CDR1 SGHNT and CDR2 YENEEA. Trimming cost V 1 base and J 6 bases, with 16 bases left between them. The CDR3 runs 15 residues. The CDR3 protein is CASSLAAGKAGEQYF. The CDR3 bases are TGTGCCAGCAGCTTAGCGGCTGGGAAAGCGGGCGAGCAGTACTTC.

CDR3 loop: CAISDLGVDNEQFF. Here the CDR3 DNA reads TGTGCCATCAGTGACCTAGGGGTTGACAATGAGCAGTTCTTC. The chain combines TRBV10-3 with TRBJ2-1, with a tentative D call TRBD1 (5 bases). Trimming pared 3 bases from V and 5 bases from J, leaving 11 bases between. This CDR3 has 14 amino acids. Germline CDR1 and CDR2: ENHRY and SYGVKD.

The chain combines TRBV19 with TRBJ1-5; 9 positions match TRBD1. Germline trimming cut 4 bases from V and 3 bases from J; bases unmatched to any gene: 7. The CDR3 covers 16 residues. The V gene's germline CDR1 is LNHDA and CDR2 SQIVND (reference sequence). CDR3 nucleotides: TGTGCCAGTAGTAATTCGGGACAGGGACTCAATCAGCCCCAGCATTTT. Its protein product is CASSNSGQGLNQPQHF.

The chain couples TRBV20-1 to TRBJ1-2; D gene ambiguous. The CDR3 has 12 amino acids. Trimming took off 3 bases at V and 3 bases at J, with 8 bases between the two ends. Germline loops: CDR1 DFQATT, CDR2 SNEGSKA (reference sequence). DNA of the CDR3: TGCAGTGCTAGTACAGATGACTATGGCTACACCTTC. It is translated as CSASTDDYGYTF.

This chain joins TRBV11-3 and TRBJ2-2; tentative D call: TRBD1 (5 bases). With 5 bases removed from V and 4 bases from J, the gap between germline ends came to 11 bases. Germline CDR1 reads SGHNT; CDR2 reads YENEEA. The CDR3 is 14 amino acids. CDR3 nucleotides: TGTGCCAGCAGCCCAGGGATAGGCACCGGGGAGCTGTTTTTT. Protein sequence: CASSPGIGTGELFF.

The chain couples TRBV28 to TRBJ1-2, with TRBD1 matching 9 bases. CDR1 is MDHEN, CDR2 SYDVKM, per germline. The CDR3 extends over 16 amino acids. The junction had 13 bases not matched to a gene; V was cut back by 6 bases and J by 5 bases. The CDR3 loop is CASSSLYAGTGYGYTF. The CDR3, as DNA: TGTGCCAGCAGCTCTTTATATGCCGGGACAGGGTATGGCTACACCTTC.

The chain joins TRBV11-3 to TRBJ1-1; D may be TRBD1 (6 bases). This CDR3 has 15 amino acids. Between the trimmed V and J ends, which lost 5 bases and 4 bases, there was a span of 17 bases. Germline V gene lookup returns CDR1 SGHNT and CDR2 YENEEA. Here the CDR3 DNA reads TGTGCCAGCAGCCAAGGGGGGGGCTTCAGCACTGAAGCTTTCTTT. It is translated as CASSQGGGFSTEAFF.

The V gene is TRBV10-3, the J gene TRBJ2-7, with TRBD2 identical over 10 bases. CDR1 and CDR2 from the germline V gene are ENHRY and SYGVKD. V lost 3 bases and J lost 1; bases outside the gene matches: 0. This CDR3 is built from 14 residues. CDR3 residues: CAISELAGSYEQYF. The DNA for the CDR3 is TGTGCCATCAGTGAACTAGCGGGGTCCTACGAGCAGTACTTC.

The rearrangement uses TRBV7-2 and TRBJ2-7, with 10 positions matching TRBD2. The ends lost 0 bases at V and 2 bases at J; junction bases unmatched: 4. Germline values: CDR1 SGHTA, CDR2 FQGNSA. CDR3 length equals 16 residues. The CDR3 reads CASSLAPAGGPYEQYF. CDR3 sequence (DNA): TGTGCCAGCAGCTTAGCCCCAGCGGGAGGGCCCTACGAGCAGTACTTC.

This chain uses TRBV10-1 with TRBJ1-5, with D hard to call. Germline V lookup: CDR1 WNHNN, CDR2 SYGVQD (reference sequence). The CDR3 is 16 amino acids. V lost 3 bases and J lost 0, with 12 bases in between. CDR3 DNA: TGCGCCAGCAGTGATGTGGAGGTATATAGCAATCAGCCCCAGCATTTT. This codes for CASSDVEVYSNQPQHF.

V and J are TRBV12-5 and TRBJ1-5; possibly TRBD1 for D (5 bases). Trimming took 5 bases from V and 6 from J, leaving 17 bases between them. This CDR3 has 15 amino acids. Germline values: CDR1 LGHNT, CDR2 FRNRAP. The CDR3 DNA reads TGTGCTAGTGGTCCGGAAGCAGGGTCAGGTCAGCCCCAGCATTTT. Translating it yields CASGPEAGSGQPQHF. The complete variable domain, with remaining parts taken from reference TRBV12-5 and TRBJ1-5, reads DARVTQTPRHKVTEMGQEVTMRCQPILGHNTVFWYRQTMMQGLELLAYFRNRAPLDDSGMPKDRFSAEMPDATLATLKIQPSEPRDSAVYFCASGPEAGSGQPQHFGDGTRLSIL.

The V and J genes are TRBV2 and TRBJ2-3; TRBD2 aligns across 12 bases. J was trimmed by 3 bases and V by 5 bases; bases with no gene match: 3. The CDR3 is made up of 15 amino acids. Per the germline V gene, CDR1 is SNHLY and CDR2 is FYNNEI. CDR3: CASSTTSGSTDTQYF. CDR3 sequence (DNA): TGTGCCAGCAGTACGACTAGCGGGAGTACAGATACGCAGTATTTT.

The chain uses TRBV11-2 and TRBJ2-7; 8 bases map to TRBD1. CDR1 and CDR2 (germline): SGHAT, FQNNGV. The CDR3 is 15 amino acids. J was trimmed by 6 bases and V by 0 bases; bases with no gene match: 7. CDR3 DNA sequence: TGTGCCAGCAGCTTAGATCGGTTCAGGGGGCTCGAGCAGTACTTC. It encodes CASSLDRFRGLEQYF. The whole variable domain, filled in from reference TRBV11-2 and TRBJ2-7, reads EAGVAQSPRYKIIEKRQSVAFWCNPISGHATLYWYQQILGQGPKLLIQFQNNGVVDDSQLPKDRFSAERLKGVDSTLKIQPAKLEDSAVYLCASSLDRFRGLEQYFGPGTRLTVT.

The gene calls are TRBV3-1 (or the pseudogene TRBV3-2) and TRBJ1-1, with D possibly being TRBD1 (6 bases). Germline V gene data show CDR1 as LGHDT and CDR2 as YNNKEL (reference sequence). Trimming shortened V by 4 bases and J by 6 bases, and 21 bases separated the two germline ends. The CDR3 sequence is 16 residues long. The CDR3 sequence is CASSPQGNFKTSEAFF. The CDR3 bases are TGTGCCAGCAGCCCACAGGGTAATTTCAAAACCTCTGAAGCTTTCTTT.

The sample holds one count of this clone. As DNA, the CDR3 is TGTGCCAGCAGTTTACAGATACCTGGGGCCAACGTCCTGACTTTC. Its protein product is CASSLQIPGANVLTF. The chain combines TRBV28 with TRBJ2-6, with D unclear. The CDR3 has 15 residues. Between the trimmed V and J ends, which lost 2 bases and 2 bases, there was a span of 7 bases. The germline gives CDR1 MDHEN, CDR2 SYDVKM.

The gene calls are TRBV19 and TRBJ2-1; 8 positions agree with TRBD2. V was clipped by 4 bases and J by 10 bases; unmatched bases: 15. This CDR3 is built from 16 residues. Germline V gives CDR1 LNHDA, CDR2 SQIVND (reference sequence). CDR3: CASSTGTSAGLGEQFF. The CDR3 coding sequence is TGTGCCAGTAGTACGGGGACTAGTGCGGGCCTGGGGGAGCAGTTCTTC.

In the case of this clone: The junction departs from germline at one end; a sequencing error may be responsible. The chain combines TRBV5-1 with TRBJ2-1, with D possibly matching TRBD1 (6 bases). This CDR3 comprises 20 residues. Germline V gene sequence: CDR1 SGHRS, CDR2 YFSETQ. CDR3 in DNA: TGCGCCAGCAGCTCCCTTGGCCTCAGAGGCCGGGACAACTCCAACAATGAGCAGTTCTTC. Translated: CASSSLGLRGRDNSNNEQFF.

This clone was seen many times. This chain links TRBV7-9 with TRBJ2-1, with 8 bases identical to TRBD2. CDR1 is SEHNR, CDR2 FQNEAQ, per germline (reference sequence). V lost 1 base and J lost 4; bases outside the gene matches: 6. The CDR3 runs to 16 residues. The CDR3 region has the DNA TGTGCCAGCAGCTTAGTCGGTAGCGGGGCTTACAATGAGCAGTTCTTC. Translated, it gives CASSLVGSGAYNEQFF.

This chain uses TRBV25-1 with TRBJ2-5; TRBD1 matches 11 bases. Germline V gene data show CDR1 as MGHDK and CDR2 as SYGVNS. The CDR3 totals 16 residues. Trimming removed 5 bases from V and 3 bases from J; junction bases left unmatched: 8. DNA for the CDR3: TGTGCCAGCAGTACCAGGGACAGGGGGTCGGAAGAGACCCAGTACTTC. Residues: CASSTRDRGSEETQYF.

The rearrangement uses TRBV9 and TRBJ2-2, with 11 bases matching TRBD2. The ends lost 7 bases at V and 2 bases at J; junction bases unmatched: 1. The CDR3 is made up of 14 amino acids. Germline lookup yields CDR1 SGDLS and CDR2 YYNGEE. The CDR3 DNA follows: TGTGCCAGCGGACTAGCGGGTAACACCGGGGAGCTGTTTTTT. This translates into CASGLAGNTGELFF.